The clone carrying this T cell receptor (beta chain) was observed many times. This sample stems from a study of response to subunit inactivated influenza vaccine. TCRdb reanalysed the RT-PCR reads using MiXCR and keeps one entry per CDR3 protein. There are about 570,000 distinct CDR3 sequences in the sample; approximately 11% occur only once, and 11% lies in the top ten. The V gene lost 1 base and the J gene lost 3 bases, with 10 bases spanning the gap. This CDR3 spans 14 amino acids. CDR1 is LGHNA and CDR2 is YNFKEQ in the germline V gene. These same data were also listed under a study on T cells expressing NK-cell markers. That paper adds: As the method of synthesis, 5'RACE template switching with UMIs yielded TCR beta cDNA.

The V gene is TRBV4-2, the J gene TRBJ2-7; TRBD2 is a possible D gene (6 bases). The material sequenced was PBMCs from blood, taken on the day of vaccination. The sequence was obtained from a man aged 50 to 60 who received an inactivated influenza vaccine. CDR3 sequence reads: CASSQGLGDYEQYF. In nucleotides, the CDR3 is TGTGCCAGCAGCCAAGGACTAGGGGACTACGAGCAGTACTTC.